Listed below are T cell receptor beta chains from one sample, sequenced in a study of cytomegalovirus exposure and HLA in healthy donors. Profiling relied on immunoSEQ multiplex PCR, and the TCRdb table lists in-frame clones only, not all of them. The profile shows approximately 180,000 clones, around 79% of them singletons. The sample taken for sequencing was PBMCs. These receptors all come from a woman in her forties or fifties in good health and CMV-seronegative. CDR3s include the opening cysteine and the closing phenylalanine or tryptophan. The D gene is left open where the match is weak. Rows give clone size only sometimes, using once, few, many, or a class for an expanded clone.

v_gene: TRBV10-3
j_gene: TRBJ2-1
abundance: .
d_gene: TRBD2
CDR3aa: CAISTGTRSEGEQFF
CDR3nt: TGTGCCATCAGCACCGGGACTAGGTCGGAAGGTGAGCAGTTCTTC

v_gene: TRBV27
j_gene: TRBJ2-7
abundance: .
d_gene: .
CDR3aa: CASSLGTRFHEQYF
CDR3nt: TGTGCCAGCAGTCTCGGGACTCGCTTTCACGAGCAGTACTTC

v_gene: TRBV19
j_gene: TRBJ1-2
abundance: .
d_gene: TRBD1
CDR3aa: CASSIDLRDRDYGYTF
CDR3nt: TGTGCCAGTAGTATAGATCTGCGGGACAGGGACTATGGCTACACCTTC

v_gene: TRBV28
j_gene: TRBJ1-5
abundance: .
d_gene: .
CDR3aa: CASSPGRQPQHF
CDR3nt: TGTGCCAGCAGCCCCGGGAGACAGCCCCAGCATTTT

v_gene: TRBV11-2
j_gene: TRBJ2-7
abundance: .
d_gene: TRBD1
CDR3aa: CASSLGQGAYEQYF
CDR3nt: TGTGCCAGCAGCTTAGGCCAGGGGGCCTACGAGCAGTACTTC

v_gene: TRBV6-1
j_gene: TRBJ1-5
abundance: .
d_gene: .
CDR3aa: CASSPAGGNQPQHF
CDR3nt: TGTGCCAGCAGTCCGGCGGGGGGCAATCAGCCCCAGCATTTT

v_gene: TRBV9
j_gene: TRBJ2-7
abundance: once
d_gene: TRBD1
CDR3aa: CASSDGQGAEEQYF
CDR3nt: TGTGCCAGCAGCGATGGACAGGGGGCAGAGGAGCAGTACTTC

v_gene: TRBV4-3
j_gene: TRBJ2-2
abundance: few
d_gene: TRBD1
CDR3aa: CASSQVLGGPNTGELFF
CDR3nt: TGCGCCAGCAGCCAAGTTTTAGGGGGCCCGAACACCGGGGAGCTGTTTTTT

v_gene: TRBV2
j_gene: TRBJ1-4
abundance: .
d_gene: TRBD1
CDR3aa: CASSKDRGVEKLFF
CDR3nt: TGTGCCAGCAGTAAGGACAGGGGGGTTGAAAAACTGTTTTTT

v_gene: TRBV4-3
j_gene: TRBJ2-1
abundance: few
d_gene: .
CDR3aa: CASSQDHGSYEQFF
CDR3nt: TGCGCCAGCAGCCAAGATCACGGGAGCTATGAGCAGTTCTTC

v_gene: TRBV7-3
j_gene: TRBJ2-3
abundance: .
d_gene: TRBD2
CDR3aa: CATKPGGGIADTQYF
CDR3nt: TGTGCCACCAAACCCGGGGGGGGGATTGCAGATACGCAGTATTTT

v_gene: TRBV6-5
j_gene: TRBJ2-1
abundance: .
d_gene: TRBD2
CDR3aa: CASSYSGSGGGYEQFF
CDR3nt: TGTGCCAGCAGTTACTCGGGTAGCGGGGGGGGATATGAGCAGTTCTTC

v_gene: TRBV4-1
j_gene: TRBJ2-3
abundance: .
d_gene: TRBD2
CDR3aa: CASSQDLFGAGGPSTDTQYF
CDR3nt: TGCGCCAGCAGCCAAGATCTATTTGGGGCGGGGGGGCCGAGCACAGATACGCAGTATTTT

v_gene: TRBV28
j_gene: TRBJ1-1
abundance: .
d_gene: .
CDR3aa: CASLVDVGKRVNTEAFF
CDR3nt: TGTGCCAGCTTGGTGGATGTCGGCAAACGGGTGAACACTGAAGCTTTCTTT

v_gene: TRBV7-2
j_gene: TRBJ2-7
abundance: .
d_gene: .
CDR3aa: CASSFNYEQYF
CDR3nt: TGTGCCAGCAGCTTTAACTACGAGCAGTACTTC

v_gene: TRBV29-1
j_gene: TRBJ2-2
abundance: .
d_gene: .
CDR3aa: CSVGRENTGELFF
CDR3nt: TGCAGCGTTGGCAGGGAGAACACCGGGGAGCTGTTTTTT

v_gene: TRBV6-1
j_gene: TRBJ1-1
abundance: .
d_gene: .
CDR3aa: CASSESSFTEAFF
CDR3nt: TGTGCCAGCAGTGAATCTTCGTTTACTGAAGCTTTCTTT

v_gene: TRBV7-2
j_gene: TRBJ1-5
abundance: .
d_gene: .
CDR3aa: CASSLGSGRRGNQPQHF
CDR3nt: TGTGCCAGCAGCTTAGGGTCCGGCAGGAGGGGTAATCAGCCCCAGCATTTT

v_gene: TRBV30
j_gene: TRBJ2-1
abundance: .
d_gene: .
CDR3aa: CAWSANRDGEQFF
CDR3nt: TGTGCCTGGAGTGCCAACAGGGATGGTGAGCAGTTCTTC

v_gene: TRBV5-6
j_gene: TRBJ1-4
abundance: few
d_gene: TRBD1
CDR3aa: CASSSTGTGGEKLFF
CDR3nt: TGTGCCAGCAGTTCGACCGGGACAGGAGGCGAAAAACTGTTTTTT

v_gene: TRBV4-3
j_gene: TRBJ2-1
abundance: .
d_gene: TRBD2
CDR3aa: CASSQDSGGGNEQFF
CDR3nt: TGCGCCAGCAGCCAAGATAGCGGCGGGGGGAATGAGCAGTTCTTC

v_gene: TRBV5-1
j_gene: TRBJ2-7
abundance: .
d_gene: TRBD1
CDR3aa: CASRPDLGTAYEQYF
CDR3nt: TGCGCCAGCAGACCAGATTTAGGGACAGCCTACGAGCAGTACTTC

v_gene: TRBV7-9
j_gene: TRBJ1-2
abundance: .
d_gene: .
CDR3aa: CASSSLTSTHYGYTF
CDR3nt: TGTGCCAGCAGCTCCCTCACCTCGACTCACTATGGCTACACCTTC

v_gene: TRBV5-6
j_gene: TRBJ2-3
abundance: .
d_gene: TRBD1
CDR3aa: CASSSGQSSTDTQYF
CDR3nt: TGTGCCAGCAGCTCGGGACAGTCTAGCACAGATACGCAGTATTTT

v_gene: TRBV27
j_gene: TRBJ2-7
abundance: .
d_gene: TRBD1
CDR3aa: CASSLGGLTGGKRDEQYF
CDR3nt: TGTGCCAGCAGTTTAGGGGGGTTGACAGGGGGAAAACGGGACGAGCAGTACTTC

v_gene: TRBV6-1
j_gene: TRBJ2-3
abundance: .
d_gene: .
CDR3aa: CASSESGGGPPSDF
CDR3nt: TGTGCCAGCAGTGAAAGCGGTGGAGGCCCACCTTCGGATTTT

v_gene: TRBV4-1
j_gene: TRBJ2-2
abundance: .
d_gene: TRBD1
CDR3aa: CASSQGGLGQGFVGELFF
CDR3nt: TGCGCCAGCAGCCAGGGGGGGTTGGGACAGGGATTTGTAGGGGAGCTGTTTTTT

v_gene: TRBV7-2
j_gene: TRBJ2-7
abundance: .
d_gene: .
CDR3aa: CASSFAMYEQYF
CDR3nt: TGTGCCAGCAGCTTTGCTATGTACGAGCAGTACTTC

v_gene: TRBV6-5
j_gene: TRBJ1-2
abundance: few
d_gene: .
CDR3aa: CASSSGIYGYTF
CDR3nt: TGTGCCAGCAGTTCGGGGATCTATGGCTACACCTTC

v_gene: TRBV25-1
j_gene: TRBJ1-1
abundance: .
d_gene: .
CDR3aa: CASSLRENTEAFF
CDR3nt: TGTGCCAGCAGCCTGAGAGAGAACACTGAAGCTTTCTTT

v_gene: TRBV30
j_gene: TRBJ2-2
abundance: .
d_gene: TRBD2
CDR3aa: CAWSKLAGGGELFF
CDR3nt: TGTGCCTGGAGTAAACTAGCGGGAGGCGGGGAGCTGTTTTTT

v_gene: TRBV5-8
j_gene: TRBJ2-7
abundance: .
d_gene: TRBD1
CDR3aa: CASSFWSPGTVTCEQYF
CDR3nt: TGTGCCAGCAGCTTTTGGTCCCCCGGGACAGTAACTTGCGAGCAGTACTTC

v_gene: TRBV5-1
j_gene: TRBJ2-7
abundance: .
d_gene: TRBD1
CDR3aa: CASSLGGQGQSEQYF
CDR3nt: TGCGCCAGCAGCTTGGGGGGACAGGGCCAATCCGAGCAGTACTTC

v_gene: TRBV4-2
j_gene: TRBJ1-5
abundance: .
d_gene: .
CDR3aa: CASSQDRGQGPSPQHF
CDR3nt: TGTGCCAGCAGCCAAGATAGAGGTCAGGGGCCTTCGCCCCAGCATTTT

v_gene: TRBV5-1
j_gene: TRBJ2-5
abundance: .
d_gene: TRBD1
CDR3aa: CASSSRGWQETQYF
CDR3nt: TGTGCCAGCAGCTCCAGGGGGTGGCAAGAGACCCAGTACTTC

v_gene: TRBV19
j_gene: TRBJ2-7
abundance: .
d_gene: TRBD1
CDR3aa: CASSMTGSSYEQYF
CDR3nt: TGTGCCAGTAGTATGACAGGGAGCTCCTACGAGCAGTACTTC

v_gene: TRBV7-2
j_gene: TRBJ2-7
abundance: .
d_gene: TRBD1
CDR3aa: CASSLEGALEQYF
CDR3nt: TGTGCCAGCAGCTTAGAGGGGGCCCTCGAGCAGTACTTC

v_gene: TRBV4-3
j_gene: TRBJ1-2
abundance: .
d_gene: .
CDR3aa: CASSQDTVFDGYTF
CDR3nt: TGCGCCAGCAGCCAAGACACGGTTTTCGATGGCTACACCTTC

v_gene: TRBV7-6
j_gene: TRBJ2-5
abundance: .
d_gene: .
CDR3aa: CASSPIGGGETQYF
CDR3nt: TGTGCCAGCAGCCCCATAGGGGGGGGAGAGACCCAGTACTTC

v_gene: TRBV28
j_gene: TRBJ2-7
abundance: .
d_gene: .
CDR3aa: CASSRRPPRAKYEQYF
CDR3nt: TGTGCCAGCAGTCGCCGACCCCCCAGGGCTAAGTACGAGCAGTACTTC

v_gene: TRBV4-3
j_gene: TRBJ1-1
abundance: .
d_gene: .
CDR3aa: CASSPGGPTEAFF
CDR3nt: TGCGCCAGCAGCCCCGGGGGACCCACTGAAGCTTTCTTT

v_gene: TRBV19
j_gene: TRBJ1-6
abundance: .
d_gene: TRBD1
CDR3aa: CASSLGQGVNNSPLHF
CDR3nt: TGTGCCAGTAGTTTAGGACAGGGTGTTAATAATTCACCCCTCCACTTT

v_gene: TRBV5-4
j_gene: TRBJ1-5
abundance: .
d_gene: .
CDR3aa: CASSFLNQPQHF
CDR3nt: TGTGCCAGCAGCTTCCTTAATCAGCCCCAGCATTTT

v_gene: TRBV7-2
j_gene: TRBJ2-5
abundance: .
d_gene: .
CDR3aa: CASSSLRGETQYF
CDR3nt: TGTGCCAGCAGCTCATTAAGGGGGGAGACCCAGTACTTC

v_gene: TRBV7-9
j_gene: TRBJ1-1
abundance: .
d_gene: TRBD1
CDR3aa: CASSLWDRGPEAFF
CDR3nt: TGTGCCAGCAGCTTGTGGGACAGGGGGCCTGAAGCTTTCTTT

v_gene: TRBV7-3
j_gene: TRBJ2-3
abundance: .
d_gene: .
CDR3aa: CASSDSRRLGDTQYF
CDR3nt: TGTGCCAGCAGCGACTCGCGGAGGCTTGGGGATACGCAGTATTTT

v_gene: TRBV5-4
j_gene: TRBJ2-7
abundance: .
d_gene: TRBD2
CDR3aa: CASSRGGGRAGDEQYF
CDR3nt: TGTGCCAGCAGCCGGGGTGGCGGGAGGGCAGGCGACGAGCAGTACTTC

v_gene: TRBV9
j_gene: TRBJ1-1
abundance: .
d_gene: TRBD1
CDR3aa: CASSGAGQGNTEAFF
CDR3nt: TGTGCCAGCAGCGGGGCGGGACAGGGGAACACTGAAGCTTTCTTT

v_gene: TRBV15
j_gene: TRBJ2-6
abundance: .
d_gene: .
CDR3aa: CATSRVAGIIVAGANVLTF
CDR3nt: TGTGCCACCAGCAGAGTGGCGGGAATTATAGTCGCTGGGGCCAACGTCCTGACTTTC

v_gene: TRBV19
j_gene: TRBJ2-7
abundance: .
d_gene: TRBD1
CDR3aa: CASSPGTGVFYEQYF
CDR3nt: TGTGCCAGTAGTCCGGGGACAGGGGTCTTCTACGAGCAGTACTTC

v_gene: TRBV2
j_gene: TRBJ2-7
abundance: .
d_gene: .
CDR3aa: CASSEAGTPTYEQYF
CDR3nt: TGTGCCAGCAGTGAAGCCGGGACACCTACCTACGAGCAGTACTTC